The 2 T cell receptor beta chains below all came from one sample that was sequenced in a study of somatic mutations in cytotoxic T cells in rheumatoid arthritis. Here immunoSEQ multiplex PCR was the method, and the copy in TCRdb shows in-frame clones only, minus some. The sample includes approximately 11,000 clones, approximately 73% of them seen just once. Source material: CD8+ T cells sorted from blood. The receptors shown here come from a middle-aged woman in good health.

The rearrangement joins TRBV5-6 to TRBJ2-2; D may be TRBD2 (5 bases). The CDR3 spans 16 residues. With 5 bases removed from V and 2 bases from J, the gap between germline ends came to 16 bases. Germline CDR1 SGHDT, CDR2 YYEEEE. The CDR3 DNA sequence: TGTGCCAGCAGTAACAGTCTTGACTATAACACCGGGGAGCTGTTTTTT. As protein: CASSNSLDYNTGELFF. The full variable domain, with the rest looked up from reference TRBV5-6 and TRBJ2-2, is DAGVTQSPTHLIKTRGQQVTLRCSPKSGHDTVSWYQQALGQGPQFIFQYYEEEERQRGNFPDRFSGHQFPNYSSELNVNALLLGDSALYLCASSNSLDYNTGELFFGEGSRLTVL.

The chain is built from TRBV11-2 and TRBJ2-5; D ambiguous. The germline CDR1 and CDR2 sequences are SGHAT and FQNNGV. This CDR3 region has 16 residues. Trimming removed 1 base from V and 4 bases from J, with 16 bases in between. Written as DNA, the CDR3 is TGTGCCAGCAGCTTAGGTGATTTGGGGTTTGGAGAGACCCAGTACTTC. Its protein is CASSLGDLGFGETQYF.